The clone carrying this T cell receptor (beta chain) was recorded a few times. V lost 1 base, J lost 6 bases, and 7 bases stayed unmatched. Germline V CDR1 and CDR2: LGHNA, YNFKEQ. CDR3 length: 16 amino acids. This record belongs to a study of blood T cell repertoires in COVID-19. Study overall: Spain, Italy and the United States supplied samples that represented acute and convalescent COVID-19.

Original data processing: Using reference gene primer amplification, nucleated cell counts were estimated. Clones were sequenced by immunoSEQ multiplex PCR, and TCRdb holds only the in-frame ones, with some missing. V and J calls and clone size are those listed in that table; D and trimming were worked out from the DNA. Of about 80,000 clones detected, roughly 86% appear once; the ten largest clones hold 21%. The rearrangement links TRBV4-2 to TRBJ2-2, with 8 positions matching TRBD2. This TCR was sampled from a human donor in a cohort sampled during active COVID-19. Sequencing input: peripheral blood. The CDR3 sequence is CASSQVPASGPGELFF. The CDR3 coding sequence is TGTGCCAGCAGCCAAGTCCCAGCTAGCGGGCCCGGGGAGCTGTTTTTT.